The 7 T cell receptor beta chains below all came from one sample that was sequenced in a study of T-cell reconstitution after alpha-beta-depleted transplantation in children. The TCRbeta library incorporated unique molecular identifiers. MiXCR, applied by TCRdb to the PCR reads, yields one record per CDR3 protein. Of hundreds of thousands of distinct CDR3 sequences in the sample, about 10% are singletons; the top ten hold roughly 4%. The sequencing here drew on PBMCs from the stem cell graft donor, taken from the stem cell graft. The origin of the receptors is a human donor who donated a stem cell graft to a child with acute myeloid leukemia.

Here the CDR3 reads CASGQLGNTEAFF. The DNA for the CDR3 is TGTGCCAGCGGTCAGTTAGGGAACACTGAAGCTTTCTTT. This chain connects TRBV12-3 or TRBV12-4 to TRBJ1-1, with unresolved D. The CDR3 is made up of 13 amino acids. With 8 bases removed from V and 1 base from J, the gap between germline ends came to 11 bases.

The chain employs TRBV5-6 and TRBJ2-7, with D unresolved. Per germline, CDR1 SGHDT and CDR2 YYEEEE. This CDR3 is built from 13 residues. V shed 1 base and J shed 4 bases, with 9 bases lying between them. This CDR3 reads CASSLPESYEQYF. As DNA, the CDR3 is TGTGCCAGCAGCTTGCCAGAGTCGTACGAGCAGTACTTC.

DNA of the CDR3: TGTGCCAGCAGCCTCCACAAGGGGGGGCCCGATACGCAGTATTTT. Translation gives CASSLHKGGPDTQYF. The J gene is TRBJ2-3, the V gene TRBV21-1; the listed D gene, TRBD1, was not tested against the DNA. TRBV21-1 is recorded as a pseudogene. The CDR3 is 15 amino acids.

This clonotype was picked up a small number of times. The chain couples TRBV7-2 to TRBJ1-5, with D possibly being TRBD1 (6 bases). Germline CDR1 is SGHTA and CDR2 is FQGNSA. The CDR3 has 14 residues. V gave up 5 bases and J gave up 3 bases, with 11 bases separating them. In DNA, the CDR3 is TGTGCCAGCAGCCCCGGGGGCCACAATCAGCCCCAGCATTTT. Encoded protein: CASSPGGHNQPQHF.

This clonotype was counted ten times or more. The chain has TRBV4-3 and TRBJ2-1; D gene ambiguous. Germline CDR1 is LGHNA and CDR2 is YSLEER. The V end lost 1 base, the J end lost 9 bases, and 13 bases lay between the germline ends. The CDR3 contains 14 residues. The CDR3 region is CASSQATDAIEQFF. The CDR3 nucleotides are TGCGCCAGCAGCCAAGCAACGGACGCCATTGAGCAGTTCTTC.

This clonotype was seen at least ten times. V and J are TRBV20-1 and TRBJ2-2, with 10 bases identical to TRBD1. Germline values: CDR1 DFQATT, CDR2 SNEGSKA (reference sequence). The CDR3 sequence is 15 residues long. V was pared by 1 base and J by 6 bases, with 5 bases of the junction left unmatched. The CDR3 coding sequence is TGCAGTGCTAGAGCGGGGGACAGGGGATCCGGGGAGCTGTTTTTT. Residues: CSARAGDRGSGELFF.

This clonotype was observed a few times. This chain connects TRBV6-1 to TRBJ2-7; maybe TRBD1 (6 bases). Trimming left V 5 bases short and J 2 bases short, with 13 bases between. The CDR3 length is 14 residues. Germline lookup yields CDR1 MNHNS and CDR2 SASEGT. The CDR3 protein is CASSTTGQTYEQYF. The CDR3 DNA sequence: TGTGCCAGCAGTACAACTGGACAGACCTACGAGCAGTACTTC.